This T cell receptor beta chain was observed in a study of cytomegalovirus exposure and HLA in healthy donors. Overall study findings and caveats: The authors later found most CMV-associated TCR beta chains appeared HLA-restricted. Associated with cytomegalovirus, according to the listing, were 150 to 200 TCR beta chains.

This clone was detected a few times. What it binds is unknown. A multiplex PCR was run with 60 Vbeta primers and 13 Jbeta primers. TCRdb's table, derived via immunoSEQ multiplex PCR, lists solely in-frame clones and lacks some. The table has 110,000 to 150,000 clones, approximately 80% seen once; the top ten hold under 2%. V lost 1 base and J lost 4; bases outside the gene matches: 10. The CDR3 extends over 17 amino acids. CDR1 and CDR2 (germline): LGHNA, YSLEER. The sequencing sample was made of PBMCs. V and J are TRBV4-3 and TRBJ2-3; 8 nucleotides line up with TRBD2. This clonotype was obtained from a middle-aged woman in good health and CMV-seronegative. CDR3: CASSQAAGTSTPDTQYF. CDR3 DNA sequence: TGCGCCAGCAGCCAAGCCGCTGGGACTAGTACCCCAGATACGCAGTATTTT.